Each of the 22 T cell receptor beta chains below was sequenced from the same sample in a study of shared clonotypes between healthy human individuals. TCRdb's table, derived via immunoSEQ multiplex PCR, lists solely in-frame clones and lacks some. The repertoire holds over 2 million clones, with around 90% as singletons. The specimen was naive CD4+ T cells from PBMCs. Subset described: CD45RA+ positively selected. These receptor sequences come from a man between 18 and 35 years old in good health. Some clones in this sample may be carry-over from other donors' samples.

The chain has TRBV28 and TRBJ2-5; tentative D call: TRBD2 (6 bases). Germline V lookup: CDR1 MDHEN, CDR2 SYDVKM. Trimming stripped 7 bases from V and 2 bases from J, with 11 bases between. The CDR3 contains 13 residues. CDR3 sequence reads: CASNGGTQETQYF. CDR3 DNA sequence: TGTGCCAGCAATGGGGGGACGCAAGAGACCCAGTACTTC. Full variable domain (remainder filled in from reference TRBV28 and TRBJ2-5): DVKVTQSSRYLVKRTGEKVFLECVQDMDHENMFWYRQDPGLGLRLIYFSYDVKMKEKGDIPEGYSVSREKKERFSLILESASTNQTSMYLCASNGGTQETQYFGPGTRLLVL.

The V call is TRBV5-1, the J call TRBJ2-7; weak D call: TRBD2 (5 bases). The CDR3 is 13 amino acids. Germline loops: CDR1 SGHRS, CDR2 YFSETQ. V was cut by 5 bases and J by 4 bases, with 13 bases left in between. In DNA, the CDR3 is TGCGCCAGCAGTTTTGGACTCAATTACGAGCAGTACTTC. It specifies CASSFGLNYEQYF.

Of note for this clone: The sample carries other DNA sequences with the same CDR3. In nucleotides, the CDR3 is TGTGCCAGCAGTTTATCCCACCAGCCCCAGCATTTT. It is translated as CASSLSHQPQHF. This sequence joins TRBV28 and TRBJ1-5; D remains unclear. Trimming removed 1 base from V and 7 bases from J, with 5 bases in between. The CDR3 runs to 12 residues. In germline, CDR1 is MDHEN, CDR2 SYDVKM.

The V call is TRBV4-1, the J call TRBJ2-7; D remains ambiguous. Germline values: CDR1 MGHRA, CDR2 YSYEKL. V dropped 2 bases and J dropped 2 bases, with 13 bases sitting between them. The CDR3 sequence is 15 residues long. CDR3 sequence reads: CASSQRWAGPYEQYF. CDR3 in DNA: TGCGCCAGCAGCCAACGGTGGGCAGGACCCTACGAGCAGTACTTC.

The table lists this clone with a few counts. This rearrangement joins TRBV6-5 to TRBJ2-7, with TRBD2 identical over 7 bases. There are 12 residues in the CDR3. Unmatched junction bases numbered 4, after V lost 6 bases and J lost 5 bases. Germline assignment: CDR1 MNHEY and CDR2 SVGAGI. DNA of the CDR3: TGTGCCAGCAGGGGAGGGCGGCACGAGCAGTACTTC. Protein product: CASRGGRHEQYF.

V usage is TRBV6-1 and J usage is TRBJ1-5, with a possible D match to TRBD1 (5 bases). Germline CDR1 and CDR2: MNHNS and SASEGT. The CDR3 is 15 amino acids. V lost 6 bases and J lost 2, with 14 bases in between. DNA for the CDR3: TGTGCCAGCAGATCCGGGGGGTTAGGCAATCAGCCCCAGCATTTT. Residues: CASRSGGLGNQPQHF.

This chain joins TRBV9 and TRBJ2-3; 9 bases match TRBD2. CDR3 length: 15 residues. After removal of 0 bases from V and 6 bases from J, the junction contained 5 bases not matched to a gene. Germline lookup yields CDR1 SGDLS and CDR2 YYNGEE. For the CDR3, the DNA is TGTGCCAGCAGCGTAGTGGGGACTAGCAAGGATACGCAGTATTTT. Protein sequence: CASSVVGTSKDTQYF. The complete variable domain, with remaining parts taken from reference TRBV9 and TRBJ2-3, reads DSGVTQTPKHLITATGQRVTLRCSPRSGDLSVYWYQQSLDQGLQFLIQYYNGEERAKGNILERFSAQQFPDLHSELNLSSLELGDSALYFCASSVVGTSKDTQYFGPGTRLTVL.

V usage is TRBV5-4 and J usage is TRBJ2-2, with 11 bases that match TRBD2. This CDR3 region has 17 residues. The junction had 10 bases not matched to a gene; V was cut back by 4 bases and J by 5 bases. Germline values: CDR1 SGHNT, CDR2 YYREEE (reference sequence). The CDR3 region is CASSSQFSGRGTGELFF. CDR3 bases: TGTGCCAGCAGCAGCCAATTTAGCGGGAGGGGTACCGGGGAGCTGTTTTTT.

Turning to this clone: Other DNA sequences in the same sample also yield this CDR3. This chain links TRBV6-5 with TRBJ1-1; D unclear. The ends were cut back, 6 bases at V and 4 bases at J, with 9 bases in the middle. The CDR3 spans 12 residues. Germline V gene sequence: CDR1 MNHEY, CDR2 SVGAGI. CDR3 loop: CASSRRGTEAFF. The DNA for the CDR3 is TGTGCCAGCAGCCGCCGGGGCACTGAAGCTTTCTTT.

The rearrangement links TRBV28 to TRBJ2-3; 7 positions match TRBD2. Germline assignment: CDR1 MDHEN and CDR2 SYDVKM. This CDR3 is 14 amino acids long. V was pared by 6 bases and J by 7 bases, with 10 bases of the junction left unmatched. CDR3 sequence (DNA): TGTGCCAGCAGACTAGCGCCAGCAATCAATACGCAGTATTTT. Amino acids: CASRLAPAINTQYF.

About this clone itself: In the same sample, other DNA sequences code for this CDR3. This chain links TRBV7-9 with TRBJ1-3, with 7 bases aligning to TRBD1. Trimming at V came to 5 bases and at J to 0 bases, leaving 4 bases not matched to a gene. The CDR3 length is 15 residues. Germline V CDR1 and CDR2: SEHNR, FQNEAQ (reference sequence). CDR3 bases: TGTGCCAGCAGCCCCGACAGGGACTCTGGAAACACCATATATTTT. This translates into CASSPDRDSGNTIYF. Variable domain in full (rest from reference TRBV7-9 and TRBJ1-3): DTGVSQNPRHKITKRGQNVTFRCDPISEHNRLYWYRQTLGQGPEFLTYFQNEAQLEKSRLLSDRFSAERPKGSFSTLEIQRTEQGDSAMYLCASSPDRDSGNTIYFGEGSWLTVV.

V usage is TRBV11-2 and J usage is TRBJ2-7; D ambiguous. From germline, CDR1 is SGHAT and CDR2 FQNNGV. The CDR3 is made up of 14 amino acids. The ends were cut back, 6 bases at V and 3 bases at J, with 15 bases in the middle. The chain's CDR3 is CASSPLGTVYEQYF. CDR3 in DNA: TGTGCCAGCAGTCCCCTGGGAACAGTCTACGAGCAGTACTTC.

The chain is built from TRBV6-6 and TRBJ2-7; 8 bases are shared with TRBD2. The CDR3 covers 12 residues. V trimming: 10 bases; J trimming: 6 bases; junction bases outside the gene matches: 8. Germline V gene sequence: CDR1 MNHNY, CDR2 SVGAGI (reference sequence). In nucleotides, the CDR3 is TGTGCCACCGCCCTCGGGAGGGGCGAGCAGTACTTC. Amino acid sequence: CATALGRGEQYF.

V and J are TRBV29-1 and TRBJ2-7; TRBD2 matches 7 bases. The CDR3 has 13 amino acids. Germline CDR1 reads SQVTM; CDR2 reads ANQGSEA. V lost 1 base and J lost 7; bases outside the gene matches: 7. The CDR3 DNA follows: TGCAGCGTTGAAGCAGGGAGGGCGGGTGAGCAGTACTTC. Translated, it gives CSVEAGRAGEQYF.

This clone showed up just once. The chain couples TRBV28 to TRBJ1-5; a weak D match, TRBD1 (5 bases). Germline V CDR1 and CDR2: MDHEN, SYDVKM. The CDR3 is 15 residues long. Trimming removed 2 bases at V and 2 bases at J, with 10 bases between. The chain's CDR3 is CASSLGWGGNQPQHF. CDR3 in DNA: TGTGCCAGCAGTTTAGGATGGGGGGGCAATCAGCCCCAGCATTTT.

The chain joins TRBV18 to TRBJ2-7; D gene ambiguous. Germline CDR1 is KGHSH and CDR2 is LQKENI. This CDR3 is built from 14 residues. V gave up 3 bases and J gave up 1 base, with 10 bases separating them. In DNA, the CDR3 is TGTGCCAGCTCACCCCTGGACCAATCCTACGAGCAGTACTTC. Its translation: CASSPLDQSYEQYF.

As DNA, the CDR3 is TGTGCCAGCAGCTTAGCGGGGACGGTAGAGCAGTACTTC. The encoded protein is CASSLAGTVEQYF. This chain connects TRBV7-2 to TRBJ2-7, with D perhaps given as TRBD1 or TRBD2 (5 bases each). CDR3 size: 13 residues. Trimming shortened V by 0 bases and J by 7 bases, and 10 bases separated the two germline ends. CDR1 and CDR2 from the germline V gene are SGHTA and FQGNSA.

A note on this clone: This same CDR3 is encoded by further DNA sequences in the sample. This chain uses TRBV2 with TRBJ2-5; D is uncertain. The CDR3 covers 11 residues. Trimming took 5 bases from V and 0 from J, leaving 1 base between them. CDR1 SNHLY and CDR2 FYNNEI come from the germline V gene. CDR3 nucleotide sequence: TGTGCCAGCAGTAACCAAGAGACCCAGTACTTC. Amino acid sequence: CASSNQETQYF.

The genes are TRBV14 and TRBJ2-5; maybe TRBD2 (5 bases). The CDR3 runs to 16 residues. The V end lost 1 base, the J end lost 5 bases, and 17 bases lay between the germline ends. The germline CDR1 and CDR2 sequences are SGHDN and FVKESK. The CDR3 nucleotides are TGTGCCAGCAGCCAAGGGAGCGGCCCTAGGATCGAGACCCAGTACTTC. Its protein product is CASSQGSGPRIETQYF.

V gene TRBV30 combines with J gene TRBJ2-7; 13 positions match TRBD2. Losses at the gene ends were 1 base for V and 3 bases for J; bases not matched to a gene: 12. The V gene's germline CDR1 is GTSNPN and CDR2 SVGIG (reference sequence). This CDR3 comprises 18 residues. CDR3 nucleotide sequence: TGTGCCTGGAGTGCACAAAGGACTAGCGGGAGAATCCGCTACGAGCAGTACTTC. It yields the protein CAWSAQRTSGRIRYEQYF.

The sample holds one count of this clone. The sample holds other DNA sequences that translate to the same CDR3. This chain connects TRBV28 to TRBJ2-2, with 12 nucleotides matching TRBD1. V was clipped by 5 bases and J by 6 bases; unmatched bases: 4. The CDR3 sequence is 15 residues long. The germline CDR1 and CDR2 sequences are MDHEN and SYDVKM. In DNA form, the CDR3 reads TGTGCCAGCAGTCCCGGGACAGGGGGCGCCGGGGAGCTGTTTTTT. Translation gives CASSPGTGGAGELFF.

This clone was recorded only once. The chain recombines TRBV6-1 with TRBJ1-4; D gene uncertain. V was trimmed by 6 bases and J by 0 bases, leaving 14 bases between them. The CDR3 is 16 residues long. Looked up from germline, CDR1 is MNHNS and CDR2 is SASEGT. CDR3: CASREFYSATNEKLFF. For the CDR3, the DNA is TGTGCCAGCAGAGAATTTTACAGTGCAACTAATGAAAAACTGTTTTTT.